This T cell receptor (beta chain) came from a study of cytotoxic CD8 clonotypes in ibrutinib-treated CLL (dated by TCRdb to about 2021). Background for the entire study: The cohort included about 15 treatment-naive and eleven to twelve relapsed/refractory patients; around 18 were IGHV unmutated. Responses were partial in 24 patients and complete in 2; after median 68 months follow-up, around 15 stayed in remission and roughly twelve progressed. The response samples were drawn at a median of roughly twelve months into treatment, with a range of about 6 to 36 months. Samples averaged around 280,000 productive templates and just under 95,000 productive rearrangements. Longitudinal samples were available for about 30% of the roughly 86 trial participants. Cryopreserved peripheral blood mononuclear cells were collected at three points: before therapy, at response, and at either sustained remission or disease progression. Every sample from remission and from progressive disease was obtained while the patients were still on ibrutinib.

Beyond this particular receptor, the publication reports: Clonality rose at ibrutinib response, remained stable during sustained remission, and dropped back toward baseline at progression. Lymph node repertoires were not examined, and the timing of sampling was not matched between patients in sustained remission and those whose disease progressed. Public clonotypes were rare and either contracted or stayed stable during treatment, and the rise in clonality at ibrutinib response reflected the expansion of private clonotypes. At baseline, clonality was higher than in age-matched healthy donors and showed a strong correlation with circulating CD8+ T-cell counts.

Sample time point, as interpreted from the label and publication: approximately 25 months on ibrutinib. For TCR beta library preparation, 1.5 to 2 micrograms of genomic DNA were isolated from cryopreserved PBMCs. High-throughput TCR beta sequencing was performed on longitudinal blood samples from CLL patients receiving ibrutinib monotherapy. Patients were enrolled in a phase 2 open-label single-center ibrutinib monotherapy trial. Concerning this clone itself: What antigen it recognizes has not been identified. A read error may account for a junction end that differs from germline.

On a MiSeq, deep resolution sequencing aimed for a depth between 1 in 1 million and 1 in 200,000 T cells, with each clonotype covered 10x on average. The immunoSEQ hsTCRB Kit was used to generate the TCR beta libraries. From the authors' description of their analysis: The data were analyzed with ImmunoSEQ Analyzer and ImmunoSEQ Data Assistant, and V, D and J gene assignments followed IMGT definitions. Clonality, which ranges from 0 to 1, was calculated as one minus the normalized Shannon entropy of productive rearrangement frequencies. Public clonotype analysis was restricted to overrepresented clonotypes comprising at least 0.05% of each patient's repertoire. More than ten age-matched healthy donor repertoires from immuneACCESS were used as controls for clonality. TCRdb obtained this table from immuneACCESS and retained in-frame rearrangements with V and J assigned. These tables miss some clones; where compared with another copy, unresolved V genes account for less than half of the shortfall, and the remainder is unexplained. That table supplies the V and J calls and clone size; D and trimming were determined from the DNA. The sample has approximately 100,000 clones on record, more than 70% of them singletons. Under 30% of the sample goes to the ten largest clones.

For CDR1 and CDR2, the germline V gene (reference sequence) lists SSHAT and FNYEAQ. The CDR3 sequence holds 13 residues, the cysteine and phenylalanine included. Of all the DNA, just the CDR3 is kept, 39 bases in frame from base 1. This specimen consisted of PBMCs, obtained after 24 months of ibrutinib treatment. The TCR was taken from a human donor with chronic lymphocytic leukemia. Recombination joined TRBV7-7 with TRBJ2-7; the junction holds 10 bases that match TRBD2. Here is the DNA: TGTGCTAGCAGCCCGGGACTAGCGAACGAGCAGTACTTC. This sequence encodes CASSPGLANEQYF.